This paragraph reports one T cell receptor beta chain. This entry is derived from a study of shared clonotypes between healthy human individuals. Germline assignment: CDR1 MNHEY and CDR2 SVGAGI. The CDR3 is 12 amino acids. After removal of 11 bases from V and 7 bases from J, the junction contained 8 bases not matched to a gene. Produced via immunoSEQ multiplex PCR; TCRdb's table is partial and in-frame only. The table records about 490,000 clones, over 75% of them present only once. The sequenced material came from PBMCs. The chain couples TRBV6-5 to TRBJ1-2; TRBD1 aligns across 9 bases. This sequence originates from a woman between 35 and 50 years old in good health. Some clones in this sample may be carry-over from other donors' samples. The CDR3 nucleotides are TGTGCCGGATCACAGGGGGCTGGTGGCTACACCTTC. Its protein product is CAGSQGAGGYTF.